This TCR beta chain emerged from a study of vaccination and CD4 T cells after COVID-19. Worth noting for this clonotype: Its matching antigen is unknown. At one end the junction does not follow the germline gene, possibly because of a read error.

Cultured CD4+ T cells had their DNA profiled by the Oncomine TCR Beta short-read assay. Genomic DNA was isolated from cultured CD4+ T cells. MiXCR was run by TCRdb on the PCR reads, yielding one entry per CDR3 protein. Of about 13,000 distinct CDR3 sequences in the sample, about 40% are singletons; the top ten hold 9.2%. The CDR3 runs to 9 residues. CDR1 LNHDA and CDR2 SQIVND come from the germline V gene (reference sequence). Treatment noted: roughly nine-day PBMC culture with coronavirus spike peptide pools or control peptides (ViraFEST assay). The sequence derives from a human donor who had recovered from COVID-19. The sequences come from CD4+ T cells from blood, cultured in vitro, collected after SARS-CoV-2 vaccination. This chain joins TRBV19 and TRBJ1-5; no firm D call. CDR3 in DNA: TGTGCCAGTAGTGTCATCCGAGGTTTT. It encodes CASSVIRGF.